This T cell receptor (beta chain) was sequenced in a study of blood T cell repertoires in COVID-19. Study information: Donors in the United States, Italy and Spain gave samples during acute or convalescent COVID-19. In each case, the material was cDNA or gDNA derived from T cells, B-cell-depleted T cells, or PBMCs.

In the authors' workflow: Using reference gene primer amplification, nucleated cell counts were estimated. Measured with immunoSEQ multiplex PCR; TCRdb has only the in-frame clones, and not every one. The DNA was the basis for D and trimming; V, J and clone size are from that table. In the table there are around 12,000 clones, under 95% of which are singletons. Germline CDR1 MDHEN, CDR2 SYDVKM. J gave up 0 bases and V 6 bases, and 8 bases lay outside the gene matches. The CDR3 totals 17 residues. The source material was peripheral blood. This chain uses TRBV28 with TRBJ1-5; 10 bases map to TRBD1. The sequence derives from a human donor in a cohort sampled during active COVID-19. CDR3 amino acids: CASRSRQGAPSNQPQHF. The CDR3 DNA reads TGTGCCAGCAGATCCCGACAGGGGGCCCCTAGCAATCAGCCCCAGCATTTT.